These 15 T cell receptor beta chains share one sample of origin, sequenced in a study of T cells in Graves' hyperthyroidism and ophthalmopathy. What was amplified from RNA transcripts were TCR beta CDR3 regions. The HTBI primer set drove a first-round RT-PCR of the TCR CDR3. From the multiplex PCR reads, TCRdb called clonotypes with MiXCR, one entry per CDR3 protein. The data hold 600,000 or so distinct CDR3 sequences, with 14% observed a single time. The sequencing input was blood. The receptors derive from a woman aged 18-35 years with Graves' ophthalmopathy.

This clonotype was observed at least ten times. The CDR3 reads CASSLLPGMNTEAFF. The CDR3 DNA reads TGTGCCAGCAGTTTATTACCAGGGATGAACACTGAAGCTTTCTTT. This chain connects TRBV12-3 or TRBV12-4 to TRBJ1-1, with a possible D match to TRBD1 (5 bases). V was cut by 2 bases and J by 0 bases, with 10 bases left in between. The CDR3 is 15 residues long.

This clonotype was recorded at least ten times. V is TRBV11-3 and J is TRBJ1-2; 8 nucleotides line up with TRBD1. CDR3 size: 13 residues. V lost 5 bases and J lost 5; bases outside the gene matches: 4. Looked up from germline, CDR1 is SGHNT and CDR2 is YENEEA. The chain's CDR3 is CASSHDRGYGYTF. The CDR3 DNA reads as TGTGCCAGCAGCCACGACAGGGGATATGGCTACACCTTC.

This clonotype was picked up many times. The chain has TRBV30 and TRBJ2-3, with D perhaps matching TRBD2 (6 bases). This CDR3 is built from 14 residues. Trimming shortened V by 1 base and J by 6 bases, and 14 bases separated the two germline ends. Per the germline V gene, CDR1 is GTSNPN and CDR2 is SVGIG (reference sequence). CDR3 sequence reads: CAWSGGVSRDTQYF. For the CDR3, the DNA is TGTGCCTGGAGTGGCGGGGTCTCTAGGGATACGCAGTATTTT.

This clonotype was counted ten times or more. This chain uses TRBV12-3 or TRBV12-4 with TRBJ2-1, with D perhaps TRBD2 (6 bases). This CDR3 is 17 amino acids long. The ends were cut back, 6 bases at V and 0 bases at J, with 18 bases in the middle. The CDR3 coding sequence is TGTGCCAGCAGACTCCCCCAGCGGGCCAGCTCCTACAATGAGCAGTTCTTC. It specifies CASRLPQRASSYNEQFF.

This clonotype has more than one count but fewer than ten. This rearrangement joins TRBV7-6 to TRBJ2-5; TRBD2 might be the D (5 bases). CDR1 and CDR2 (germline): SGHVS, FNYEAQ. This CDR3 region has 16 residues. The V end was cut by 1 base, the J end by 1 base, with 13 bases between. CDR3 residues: CASSLELALRQETQYF. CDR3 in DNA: TGTGCCAGCAGCTTAGAGCTAGCTCTCCGCCAAGAGACCCAGTACTTC.

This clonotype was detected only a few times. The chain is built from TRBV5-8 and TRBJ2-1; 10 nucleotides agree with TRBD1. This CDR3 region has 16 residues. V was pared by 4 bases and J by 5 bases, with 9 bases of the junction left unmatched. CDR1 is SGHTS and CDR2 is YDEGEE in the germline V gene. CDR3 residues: CASSTAGTGANNEQFF. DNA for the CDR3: TGTGCCAGCAGCACGGCCGGGACAGGGGCGAACAATGAGCAGTTCTTC.

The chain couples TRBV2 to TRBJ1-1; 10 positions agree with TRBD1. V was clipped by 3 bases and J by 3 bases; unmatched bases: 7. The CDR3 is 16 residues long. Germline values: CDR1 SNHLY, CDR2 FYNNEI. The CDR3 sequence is CASSEVDRGLYTEAFF. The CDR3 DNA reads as TGTGCCAGCAGTGAGGTGGACAGGGGGTTGTACACTGAAGCTTTCTTT.

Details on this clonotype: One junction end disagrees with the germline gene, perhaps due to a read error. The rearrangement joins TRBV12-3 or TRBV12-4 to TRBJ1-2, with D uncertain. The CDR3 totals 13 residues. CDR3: CASPRSENYGYTF. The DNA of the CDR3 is TGCGCCAGCCCCCGTTCAGAAAACTATGGCTACACCTTC.

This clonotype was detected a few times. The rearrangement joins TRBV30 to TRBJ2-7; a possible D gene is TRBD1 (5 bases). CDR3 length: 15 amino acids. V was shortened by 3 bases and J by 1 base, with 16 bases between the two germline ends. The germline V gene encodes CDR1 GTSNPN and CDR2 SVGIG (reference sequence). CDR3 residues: CAWSATARRSYEQYF. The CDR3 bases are TGTGCCTGGAGCGCGACAGCCCGGCGGTCCTACGAGCAGTACTTC.

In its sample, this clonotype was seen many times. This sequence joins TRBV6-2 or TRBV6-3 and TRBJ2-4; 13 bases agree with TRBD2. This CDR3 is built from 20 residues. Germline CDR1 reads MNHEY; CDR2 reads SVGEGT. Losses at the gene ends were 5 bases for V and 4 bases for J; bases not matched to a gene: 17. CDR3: CASSNGLAGALVLGKNIQYF. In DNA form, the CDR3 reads TGTGCCAGCAGTAACGGACTAGCGGGAGCTTTAGTGCTCGGGAAAAACATTCAGTACTTC.

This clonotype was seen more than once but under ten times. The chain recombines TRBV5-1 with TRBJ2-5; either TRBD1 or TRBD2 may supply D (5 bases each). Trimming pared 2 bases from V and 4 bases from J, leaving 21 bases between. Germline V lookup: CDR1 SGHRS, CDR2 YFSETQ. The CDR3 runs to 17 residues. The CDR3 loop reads CASSFFSGTHVLETQYF. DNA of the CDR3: TGCGCCAGCAGCTTCTTCTCCGGGACCCACGTTTTAGAGACCCAGTACTTC.

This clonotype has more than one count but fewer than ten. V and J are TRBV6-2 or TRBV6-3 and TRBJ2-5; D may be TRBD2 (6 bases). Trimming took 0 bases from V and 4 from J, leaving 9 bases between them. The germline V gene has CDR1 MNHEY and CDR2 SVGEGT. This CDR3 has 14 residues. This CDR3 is CASSYSGTGETQYF. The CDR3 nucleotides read TGTGCCAGCAGTTACTCGGGGACTGGAGAGACCCAGTACTTC.

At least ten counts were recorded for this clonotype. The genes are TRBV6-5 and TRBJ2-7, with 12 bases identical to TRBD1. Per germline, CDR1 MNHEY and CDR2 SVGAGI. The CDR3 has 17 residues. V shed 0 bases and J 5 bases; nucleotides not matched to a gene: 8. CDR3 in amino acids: CASSYSGWDRGLNEQYF. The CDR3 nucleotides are TGTGCCAGCAGTTACTCGGGTTGGGACAGGGGGCTTAACGAGCAGTACTTC.

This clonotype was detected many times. Here the CDR3 reads CASSLLTSGTQETQYF. DNA for the CDR3: TGTGCCAGCAGCTTATTAACTAGCGGGACCCAAGAGACCCAGTACTTC. The chain has TRBV13 and TRBJ2-5; 10 bases align to TRBD2. V lost 2 bases and J lost 1; bases outside the gene matches: 4. This CDR3 spans 16 amino acids. Germline values: CDR1 PRHDT, CDR2 FYEKMQ (reference sequence).

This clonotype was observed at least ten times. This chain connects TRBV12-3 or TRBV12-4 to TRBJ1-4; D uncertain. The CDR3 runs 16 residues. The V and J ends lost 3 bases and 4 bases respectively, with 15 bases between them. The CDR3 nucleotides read TGTGCCAGCAGTTTTGCGATGGGCGGGCTTAATGAAAAACTGTTTTTT. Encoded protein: CASSFAMGGLNEKLFF.